Listed here are 16 T cell receptor beta chains from one sample, sequenced in a study of response to subunit inactivated influenza vaccine. TCRdb re-called the RT-PCR reads through MiXCR, storing one row per CDR3 protein. Among more than 700,000 distinct CDR3 sequences listed, approximately 22% were seen once. This specimen consisted of PBMCs from blood, obtained more than 4 days after vaccination. The receptor set was obtained from a middle-aged man who received an inactivated influenza vaccine.

There are a few counts of this clonotype. V usage is TRBV2 and J usage is TRBJ2-6; D is unclear. The CDR3 is made up of 17 amino acids. V was cut by 3 bases and J by 0 bases, with 12 bases left in between. Germline CDR1 reads SNHLY; CDR2 reads FYNNEI. The CDR3 sequence is CASSDQVSSSGANVLTF. The CDR3 bases are TGTGCCAGCAGTGACCAAGTCTCGAGCTCTGGGGCCAACGTCCTGACTTTC.

This clonotype was observed many times. The CDR3 sequence: CASSLGPSGTYNEQFF. CDR3 in DNA: TGCGCCAGCAGCTTGGGGCCTAGCGGAACTTACAATGAGCAGTTCTTC. The V call is TRBV5-1, the J call TRBJ2-1; 7 bases line up with TRBD2. The CDR3 is 16 residues long. V lost 0 bases, J lost 4 bases, and 7 bases stayed unmatched. Germline assignment: CDR1 SGHRS and CDR2 YFSETQ.

This chain connects TRBV7-9 to TRBJ1-6, with D hard to call. The V end lost 5 bases, the J end lost 5 bases, and 4 bases lay between the germline ends. The length of the CDR3 is 12 residues. The germline V gene encodes CDR1 SEHNR and CDR2 FQNEAQ (reference sequence). In DNA form, the CDR3 reads TGTGCCAGCAGCCACAATAATTCACCCCTCCACTTT. Protein sequence: CASSHNNSPLHF.

The chain links TRBV6-5 to TRBJ1-2; tentatively, D is TRBD1 (6 bases). V was trimmed by 1 base and J by 4 bases, leaving 19 bases between them. There are 17 residues in the CDR3. CDR1 and CDR2 (germline): MNHEY, SVGAGI. In DNA, the CDR3 is TGTGCCAGCAGTTACTGGGTCGGGGGGCGCTTATCCTATGGCTACACCTTC. Amino acid sequence: CASSYWVGGRLSYGYTF.

This clonotype turned up a few times. The J gene is TRBJ1-6, the V gene TRBV7-2; no clear D. CDR3 size: 13 residues. Between the trimmed V and J ends, which lost 1 base and 10 bases, there was a span of 8 bases. Germline CDR1 SGHTA, CDR2 FQGNSA. In DNA, the CDR3 is TGTGCCAGCAGCTTAGGGTTCGAGTCACCCCTCCACTTT. Its protein product is CASSLGFESPLHF.

The rearrangement joins TRBV15 to TRBJ2-7; the D is unclear. The ends were cut back, 0 bases at V and 0 bases at J, with 9 bases in the middle. Looked up from germline, CDR1 is LNHNV and CDR2 is YYDKDF (reference sequence). CDR3 length: 15 residues. CDR3 protein: CATSRDRWSSYEQYF. The CDR3 nucleotides are TGTGCCACCAGCAGAGATAGGTGGAGCTCCTACGAGCAGTACTTC.

The chain recombines TRBV11-2 with TRBJ2-5; either TRBD1 or TRBD2 may fit D (5 bases each). Trimming pared 4 bases from V and 7 bases from J, leaving 19 bases between. Germline V gene data show CDR1 as SGHAT and CDR2 as FQNNGV. This CDR3 comprises 15 residues. The CDR3 DNA reads as TGTGCCAGCAGCTCGAACAGGAGAGGGTCAGGGACCCAGTACTTC. The encoded protein is CASSSNRRGSGTQYF. Based on the CDR3 plus reference TRBV11-2 and TRBJ2-5, the full variable domain is EAGVAQSPRYKIIEKRQSVAFWCNPISGHATLYWYQQILGQGPKLLIQFQNNGVVDDSQLPKDRFSAERLKGVDSTLKIQPAKLEDSAVYLCASSSNRRGSGTQYFGPGTRLLVL.

This clonotype was counted only a few times. The CDR3 sequence: CAISESLGRTSQETQYF. Here the CDR3 DNA reads TGTGCCATCAGTGAGTCGCTTGGCAGGACATCCCAAGAGACCCAGTACTTC. The gene calls are TRBV10-3 and TRBJ2-5, with TRBD1 as a possible D gene (5 bases). Deletions cut 0 bases from V and 1 base from J, with 15 bases between. CDR3 length equals 17 residues. CDR1 and CDR2 (germline): ENHRY, SYGVKD.

There are a few counts of this clonotype. The rearrangement links TRBV24-1 to TRBJ1-5; 7 bases are shared with TRBD1. This CDR3 comprises 14 residues. The junction had 5 bases not matched to a gene; V was cut back by 4 bases and J by 6 bases. Germline CDR1 reads KGHDR; CDR2 reads SFDVKD. CDR3 amino acids: CATSDKTGSQPQHF. CDR3 DNA: TGTGCCACCAGTGACAAGACAGGGAGTCAGCCCCAGCATTTT.

This clonotype was counted a few times. This chain connects TRBV4-1 to TRBJ2-7; D may be TRBD1 or TRBD2 (5 bases each). CDR3 size: 14 residues. Trimming shortened V by 4 bases and J by 2 bases, and 12 bases separated the two germline ends. The germline V gene has CDR1 MGHRA and CDR2 YSYEKL. CDR3 residues: CASSLPGRTYEQYF. CDR3 bases: TGCGCCAGCAGCCTACCGGGACGAACCTACGAGCAGTACTTC.

As for this clonotype: The junction departs from germline at one end; a sequencing error may be responsible. The chain employs TRBV20-1 and TRBJ1-1, with D unclear. The CDR3 is made up of 14 amino acids. Germline V gene sequence: CDR1 DFQATT, CDR2 SNEGSKA (reference sequence). CDR3 DNA: TGCTGTGCTGTAATGGGGTCTAAGAACACTGAAGCTTTCTTT. Translating it yields CCAVMGSKNTEAFF.

The V call is TRBV6-4, the J call TRBJ2-6; D not certain. V dropped 4 bases and J dropped 0 bases, with 4 bases sitting between them. The germline CDR1 and CDR2 sequences are MRHNA and SNTAGT. The CDR3 is made up of 14 amino acids. The CDR3 loop is CASSALSGANVLTF. In nucleotides, the CDR3 is TGTGCCAGCAGTGCTCTCTCTGGGGCCAACGTCCTGACTTTC.

This chain uses TRBV12-3 or TRBV12-4 with TRBJ2-4; D may be TRBD1 (6 bases). This CDR3 has 13 residues. V lost 3 bases, J lost 5 bases, and 8 bases lay in between. CDR3 nucleotide sequence: TGTGCCAGCAGTTTTGGGGGCCAAAACATTCAGTACTTC. This sequence encodes CASSFGGQNIQYF.

The rearrangement joins TRBV4-3 to TRBJ2-7; D assignment may be TRBD1 or TRBD2 (5 bases each). Trimming cost V 1 base and J 3 bases, with 13 bases left between them. Germline CDR1 LGHNA, CDR2 YSLEER. The CDR3 loop spans 15 amino acids. CDR3 bases: TGCGCCAGCAGCCAAGCTCGGGACCTCTACTACGAGCAGTACTTC. This codes for CASSQARDLYYEQYF.

The V and J genes are TRBV25-1 and TRBJ1-6; maybe TRBD1 (5 bases). V lost 6 bases and J lost 2, with 5 bases in between. Germline CDR1 is MGHDK and CDR2 is SYGVNS. CDR3 size: 13 residues. The chain's CDR3 is CASRGPYNSPLHF. The CDR3 coding sequence is TGTGCCAGCAGGGGGCCCTATAATTCACCCCTCCACTTT.

V usage is TRBV12-3 or TRBV12-4 and J usage is TRBJ1-5, with D uncertain. The CDR3 runs to 14 residues. V was cut by 3 bases and J by 0 bases, with 6 bases left in between. The CDR3 DNA follows: TGTGCCAGCAGTTTGATGGATAGCAATCAGCCCCAGCATTTT. Residues: CASSLMDSNQPQHF.